This T cell receptor (beta chain) was observed in a study of blood T cells in healthy people across ages. CDR3 length: 13 amino acids. V lost 4 bases to trimming and J lost 5 bases; unmatched junction nucleotides: 3. Per the germline V gene, CDR1 is MGHRA and CDR2 is YSYEKL. This clonotype occurred a few times. Its specificity is unknown. Overall study results and limits: Investigators treated diversity estimates from one million T cells as underestimates.

Combining a sample-barcoded 5' primer with a J-beta primer mix, a second PCR ran for roughly 6 to 11 cycles. One entry per CDR3 protein, called by TCRdb with MiXCR from the 5' RACE reads. The sample shows roughly 1,000,000 distinct CDR3 sequences, approximately 26% of them seen only once. This sample also appeared in a second study, on T cells of mothers and their children.

The sample taken for sequencing was blood. The chain joins TRBV4-1 to TRBJ2-5; 8 nucleotides align to TRBD1. The TCR comes from a girl aged 2 to 9 in good health. CDR3: CASSRQGMETQYF. The DNA for the CDR3 is TGCGCCAGCAGCCGACAGGGGATGGAGACCCAGTACTTC.